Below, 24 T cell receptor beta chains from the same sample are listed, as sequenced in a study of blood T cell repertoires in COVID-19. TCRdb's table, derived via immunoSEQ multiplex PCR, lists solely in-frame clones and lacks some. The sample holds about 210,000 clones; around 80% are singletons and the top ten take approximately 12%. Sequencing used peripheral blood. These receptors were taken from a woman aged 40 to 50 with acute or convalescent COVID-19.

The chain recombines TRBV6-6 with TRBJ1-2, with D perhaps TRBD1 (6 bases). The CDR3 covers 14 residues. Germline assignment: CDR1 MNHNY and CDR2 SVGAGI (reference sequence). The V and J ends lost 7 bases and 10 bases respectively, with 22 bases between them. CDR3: CASTSRGGLDVYTF. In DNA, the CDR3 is TGTGCCAGCACCAGCCGGGGGGGCCTCGATGTCTACACCTTC.

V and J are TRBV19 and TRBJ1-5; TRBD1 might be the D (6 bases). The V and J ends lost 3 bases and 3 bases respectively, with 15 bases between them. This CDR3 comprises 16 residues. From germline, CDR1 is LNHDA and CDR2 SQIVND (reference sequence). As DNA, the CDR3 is TGTGCCAGTAGTATGAGAACAGGGTTACCCAATCAGCCCCAGCATTTT. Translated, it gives CASSMRTGLPNQPQHF. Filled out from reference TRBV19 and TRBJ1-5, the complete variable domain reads DGGITQSPKYLFRKEGQNVTLSCEQNLNHDAMYWYRQDPGQGLRLIYYSQIVNDFQKGDIAEGYSVSREKKESFPLTVTSAQKNPTAFYLCASSMRTGLPNQPQHFGDGTRLSIL.

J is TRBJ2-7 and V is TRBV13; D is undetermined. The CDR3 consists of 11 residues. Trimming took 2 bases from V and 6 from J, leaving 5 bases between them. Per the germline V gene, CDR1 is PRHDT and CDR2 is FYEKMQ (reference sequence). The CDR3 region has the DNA TGTGCCAGCAGCTTACGGTCCGAGCAGTACTTC. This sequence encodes CASSLRSEQYF.

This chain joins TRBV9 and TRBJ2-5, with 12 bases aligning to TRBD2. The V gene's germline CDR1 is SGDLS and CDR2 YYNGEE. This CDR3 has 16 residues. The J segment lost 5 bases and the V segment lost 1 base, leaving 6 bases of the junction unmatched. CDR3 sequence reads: CASSVIPSGGVETQYF. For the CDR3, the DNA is TGTGCCAGCAGCGTAATTCCTAGCGGGGGGGTGGAGACCCAGTACTTC.

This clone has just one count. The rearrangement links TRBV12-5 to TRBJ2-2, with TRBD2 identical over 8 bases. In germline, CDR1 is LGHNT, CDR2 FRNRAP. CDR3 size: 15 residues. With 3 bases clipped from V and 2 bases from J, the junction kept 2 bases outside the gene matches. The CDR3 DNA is TGTGCTAGTGGTTTACGGGAGGGAAACACCGGGGAGCTGTTTTTT. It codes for CASGLREGNTGELFF.

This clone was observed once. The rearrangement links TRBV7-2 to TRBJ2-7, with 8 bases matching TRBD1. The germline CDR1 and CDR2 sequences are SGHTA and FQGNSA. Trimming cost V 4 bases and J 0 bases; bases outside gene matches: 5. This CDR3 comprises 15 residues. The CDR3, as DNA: TGTGCCAGCAGCTCAGTACAGGGGGGCTCCTACGAGCAGTACTTC. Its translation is CASSSVQGGSYEQYF.

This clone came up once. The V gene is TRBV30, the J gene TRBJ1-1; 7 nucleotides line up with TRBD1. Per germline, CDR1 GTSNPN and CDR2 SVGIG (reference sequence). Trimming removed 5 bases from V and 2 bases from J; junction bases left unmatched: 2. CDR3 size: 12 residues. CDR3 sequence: CAWGQVNTEAFF. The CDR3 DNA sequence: TGTGCCTGGGGACAGGTCAACACTGAAGCTTTCTTT.

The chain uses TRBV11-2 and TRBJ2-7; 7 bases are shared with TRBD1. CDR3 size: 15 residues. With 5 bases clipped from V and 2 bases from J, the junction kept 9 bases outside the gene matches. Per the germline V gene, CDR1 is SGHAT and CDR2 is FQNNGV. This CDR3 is CASSQTGDTAYEQYF. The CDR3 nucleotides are TGTGCCAGCAGCCAAACAGGGGACACTGCCTACGAGCAGTACTTC.

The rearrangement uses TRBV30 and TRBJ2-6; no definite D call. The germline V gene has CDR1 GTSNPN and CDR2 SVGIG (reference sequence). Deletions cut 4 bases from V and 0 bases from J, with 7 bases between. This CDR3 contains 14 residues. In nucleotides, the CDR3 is TGTGCCTGGACAGTTCCCTCTGGGGCCAACGTCCTGACTTTC. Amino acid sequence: CAWTVPSGANVLTF.

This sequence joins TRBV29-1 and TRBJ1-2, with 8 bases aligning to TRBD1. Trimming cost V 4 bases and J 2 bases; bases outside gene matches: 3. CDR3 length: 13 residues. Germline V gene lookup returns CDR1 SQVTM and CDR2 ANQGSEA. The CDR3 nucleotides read TGCAGCGTTGCAGGGGGCGAAAACTATGGCTACACCTTC. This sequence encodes CSVAGGENYGYTF.

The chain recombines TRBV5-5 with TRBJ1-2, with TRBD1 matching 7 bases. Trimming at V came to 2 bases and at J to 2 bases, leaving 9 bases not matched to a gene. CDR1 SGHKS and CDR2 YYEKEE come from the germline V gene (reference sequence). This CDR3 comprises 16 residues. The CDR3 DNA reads TGTGCCAGCAGCTTAGGGGTGGAGGGGGCGAACTATGGCTACACCTTC. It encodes CASSLGVEGANYGYTF. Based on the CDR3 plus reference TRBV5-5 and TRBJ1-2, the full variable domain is DAGVTQSPTHLIKTRGQQVTLRCSPISGHKSVSWYQQVLGQGPQFIFQYYEKEERGRGNFPDRFSARQFPNYSSELNVNALLLGDSALYLCASSLGVEGANYGYTFGSGTRLTVV.

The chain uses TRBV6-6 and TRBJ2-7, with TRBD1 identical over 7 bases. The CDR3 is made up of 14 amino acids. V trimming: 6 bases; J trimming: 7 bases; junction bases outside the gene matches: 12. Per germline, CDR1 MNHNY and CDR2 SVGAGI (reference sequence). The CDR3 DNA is TGTGCCAGCAGCCTCCGGGACAGCTCTTTGGAGCAGTACTTC. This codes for CASSLRDSSLEQYF.

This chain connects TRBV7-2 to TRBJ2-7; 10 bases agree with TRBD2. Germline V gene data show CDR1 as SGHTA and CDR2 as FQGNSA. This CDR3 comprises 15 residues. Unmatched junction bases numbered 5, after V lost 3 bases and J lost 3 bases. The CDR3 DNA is TGTGCCAGCAGCTTCCTAGCGGGAGTCGGCTACGAGCAGTACTTC. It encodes CASSFLAGVGYEQYF. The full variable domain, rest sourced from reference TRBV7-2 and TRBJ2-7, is GAGVSQSPSNKVTEKGKDVELRCDPISGHTALYWYRQSLGQGLEFLIYFQGNSAPDKSGLPSDRFSAERTGGSVSTLTIQRTQQEDSAVYLCASSFLAGVGYEQYFGPGTRLTVT.

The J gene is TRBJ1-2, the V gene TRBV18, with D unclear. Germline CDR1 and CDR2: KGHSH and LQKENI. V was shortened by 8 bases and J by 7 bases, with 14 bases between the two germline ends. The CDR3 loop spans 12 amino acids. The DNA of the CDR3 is TGTGCCAGCCGCCCAGAGGTTACTGGCTACACCTTC. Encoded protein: CASRPEVTGYTF. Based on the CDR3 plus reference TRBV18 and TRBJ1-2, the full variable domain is NAGVMQNPRHLVRRRGQEARLRCSPMKGHSHVYWYRQLPEEGLKFMVYLQKENIIDESGMPKERFSAEFPKEGPSILRIQQVVRGDSAAYFCASRPEVTGYTFGSGTRLTVV.

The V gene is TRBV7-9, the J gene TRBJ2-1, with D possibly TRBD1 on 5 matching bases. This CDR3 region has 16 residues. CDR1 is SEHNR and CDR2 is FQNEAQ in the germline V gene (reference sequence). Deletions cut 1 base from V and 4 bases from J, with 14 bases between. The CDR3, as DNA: TGTGCCAGCAGCTTAGAGGGTACAGGTCCATACAATGAGCAGTTCTTC. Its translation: CASSLEGTGPYNEQFF.

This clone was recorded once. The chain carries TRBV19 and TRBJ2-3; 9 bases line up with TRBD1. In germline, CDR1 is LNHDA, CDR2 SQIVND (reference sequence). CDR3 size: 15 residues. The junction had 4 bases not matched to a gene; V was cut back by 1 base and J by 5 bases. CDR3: CASSIVADRGDTQYF. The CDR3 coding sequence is TGTGCCAGTAGTATAGTCGCGGACAGGGGAGATACGCAGTATTTT.

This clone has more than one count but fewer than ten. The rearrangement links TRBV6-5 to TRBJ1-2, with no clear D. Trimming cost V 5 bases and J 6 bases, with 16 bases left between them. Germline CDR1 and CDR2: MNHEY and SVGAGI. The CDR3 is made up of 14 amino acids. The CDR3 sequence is CASSPRSLRNGYTF. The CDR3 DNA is TGTGCCAGCAGTCCCCGGAGTCTTCGTAATGGCTACACCTTC.

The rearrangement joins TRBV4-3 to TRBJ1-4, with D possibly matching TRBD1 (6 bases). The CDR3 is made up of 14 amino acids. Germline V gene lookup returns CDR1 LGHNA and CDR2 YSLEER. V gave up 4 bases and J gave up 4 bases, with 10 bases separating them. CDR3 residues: CASSPGVINEKLFF. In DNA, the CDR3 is TGCGCCAGCAGCCCAGGGGTAATTAATGAAAAACTGTTTTTT.

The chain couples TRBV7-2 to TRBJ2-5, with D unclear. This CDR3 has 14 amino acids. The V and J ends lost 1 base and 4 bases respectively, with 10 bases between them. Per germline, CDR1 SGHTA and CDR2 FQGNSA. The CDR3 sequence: CASSLGLGGETQYF. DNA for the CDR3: TGTGCCAGCAGCTTAGGTCTAGGCGGAGAGACCCAGTACTTC.

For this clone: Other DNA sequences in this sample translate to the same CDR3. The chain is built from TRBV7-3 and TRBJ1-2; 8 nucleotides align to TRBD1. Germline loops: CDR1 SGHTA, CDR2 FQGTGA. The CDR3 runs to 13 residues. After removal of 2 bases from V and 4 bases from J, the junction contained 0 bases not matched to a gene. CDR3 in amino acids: CASSLGQGYGYTF. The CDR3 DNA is TGTGCCAGCAGCTTAGGACAGGGCTATGGCTACACCTTC.

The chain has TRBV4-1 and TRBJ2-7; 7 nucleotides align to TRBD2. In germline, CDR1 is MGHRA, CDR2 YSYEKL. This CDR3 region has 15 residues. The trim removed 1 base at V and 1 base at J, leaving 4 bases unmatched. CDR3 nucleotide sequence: TGCGCCAGCAGCCAAGCATCTAGCGGATCCTACGAGCAGTACTTC. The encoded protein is CASSQASSGSYEQYF.

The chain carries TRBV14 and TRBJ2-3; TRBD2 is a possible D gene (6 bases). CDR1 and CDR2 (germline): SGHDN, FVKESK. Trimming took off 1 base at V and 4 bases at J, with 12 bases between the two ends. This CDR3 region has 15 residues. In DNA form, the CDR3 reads TGTGCCAGCAGCCAAGTAAAAGCGGGTCCAGATACGCAGTATTTT. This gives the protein CASSQVKAGPDTQYF.

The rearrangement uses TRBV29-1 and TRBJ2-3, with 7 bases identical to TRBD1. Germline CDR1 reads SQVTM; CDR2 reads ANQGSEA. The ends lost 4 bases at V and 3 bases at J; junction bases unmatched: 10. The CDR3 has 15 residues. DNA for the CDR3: TGCAGCGTTGCTGAGGGGGCAAGGTTGACAGATACGCAGTATTTT. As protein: CSVAEGARLTDTQYF.

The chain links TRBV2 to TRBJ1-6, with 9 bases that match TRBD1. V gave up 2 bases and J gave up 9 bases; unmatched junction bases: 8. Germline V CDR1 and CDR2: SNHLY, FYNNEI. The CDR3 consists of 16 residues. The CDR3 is CASSEHGTGMGSPLHF. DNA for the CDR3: TGTGCCAGCAGTGAACACGGGACAGGGATGGGTTCACCCCTCCACTTT.